These T cell receptor beta chains were read from a single sample in a study of blood T cell repertoires in COVID-19. Method: immunoSEQ multiplex PCR; TCRdb's copy keeps in-frame clones and lacks some. In the table there are about 300,000 clones, roughly 86% of which are singletons. The sequenced sample was peripheral blood. The receptors stem from a woman younger than 45 with COVID-19, enrolled during active disease. Both conserved end residues are trimmed from each CDR3. Fields, in order: J gene, V gene, CDR3 protein.

>TRBJ1-5|TRBV4-1
ASSQVGAPLDQPQH
>TRBJ1-2|TRBV2
ASSGGQSNYGYT
>TRBJ1-4|TRBV2
ASSEEGGLGEKLF
>TRBJ1-6|TRBV7-2
ASSLAQGVTSPLH
>TRBJ1-1|TRBV18
ASSLQGALNTEAF
>TRBJ2-1|TRBV24-1
ATRGTGDDEQF
>TRBJ2-7|TRBV18
ASSPTGSSYEQY
>TRBJ2-5|TRBV11-2
ASSDDPGLQETQY
>TRBJ1-2|TRBV7-9
ASSYRGVET
>TRBJ1-6|TRBV6-5
ASSSSDRGYNSPLH
>TRBJ2-7|TRBV7-9
ASSPTSGWEQY
>TRBJ2-2|TRBV7-6
ASSLSLGNTGELF
>TRBJ2-7|TRBV12-3/TRBV12-4
ASSSMKGGEQY
>TRBJ2-3|TRBV6-5
ASSYSGARGTDTQY
>TRBJ2-3|TRBV7-7
ASSLAGRVGTDTQY
>TRBJ1-2|TRBV5-6
ASSFRTRASNYGYT
>TRBJ2-7|TRBV10-3
AISVRQGGMEQY
>TRBJ2-3|TRBV7-9
ASSYGADTQY
>TRBJ2-5|TRBV5-1
ASGPRQGGPETQY
>TRBJ1-1|TRBV10-1
ASSESTAQQEMNTEAF
>TRBJ1-4|TRBV28
ASDGGEKLF
>TRBJ1-6|TRBV4-1
ASSPRPVEGSYNSPLH
>TRBJ2-7|TRBV3-1/TRBV3-2
ASSSTRVLYEQY
>TRBJ1-2|TRBV11-3
ASSFPGNYGYT
>TRBJ1-4|TRBV28
ASSQTGRGTTNEKLF
>TRBJ1-6|TRBV6-6
ASSPWTGSPHNSPLH
>TRBJ2-6|TRBV9
ASSPLVSSGANVLT
>TRBJ1-1|TRBV6-5
ASSSGGNTEAF
>TRBJ2-1|TRBV7-2
ASSLQRIEQF
>TRBJ1-1|TRBV27
ASSTGGTEAF
>TRBJ1-6|TRBV11-3
ASSRQGDSPLH
>TRBJ2-2|TRBV7-3
ASSLTSGQGQLF
>TRBJ2-5|TRBV18
ASSQAGASTETQY
>TRBJ1-1|TRBV4-1
ASSQLAGGFTEAF
>TRBJ1-4|TRBV12-3/TRBV12-4
ASSVSYEKLF
>TRBJ1-1|TRBV6-5
ASSPLGREAF
>TRBJ2-2|TRBV18
ASSPGQDTGELF
>TRBJ1-6|TRBV3-1/TRBV3-2
ASSRSTGGAKNSPLH
>TRBJ2-2|TRBV11-2
ASSFLYDGTGELF